What follows are 28 T cell receptor beta chains derived from one specimen sequenced in a study of tissue T cells after allogeneic stem cell transplantation. Repertoires were generated with immunoSEQ multiplex PCR, while TCRdb's copy carries only in-frame clones and drops some. In the table there are 2,000 or so clones, around two fifths of which are singletons. Time point reported: mouse harvest day 14 after allogeneic transplant. Tail vein injection delivered 10^7 T-cell-depleted bone marrow cells and 10^6 splenic CD5+ T cells. Input material: gut tissue. The receptors originated from a female BALB/c mouse given C57BL/6 T cells with graft-versus-host disease after an allogeneic hematopoietic cell transplant.

Within the sample, this clone is large. Genes here carry mouse names. Read data end 1 residue before the CDR3 end; the end is taken from the germline J gene. The chain uses TRBV23 and TRBJ1-2. The CDR3 sequence is 15 residues long. Germline V CDR1 and CDR2: KGHTA, FQNQQP. The covered CDR3 bases are TGCTCCAGCAGTCAATCGGGGGGGGCAAACTCCGACTACACC. Protein product: CSSSQSGGANSDYT. The CDR3, in full, reads CSSSQSGGANSDYTF.

This clone was detected only a few times. Mouse germline and gene names are used. The read terminates 1 residue before the CDR3 end, so the remaining end is supplied by the germline J gene. This chain joins TRBV26 and TRBJ2-5; D is unclear. Germline V gives CDR1 KGHPV, CDR2 FQNQEV (reference sequence). The V gene lost 3 bases and the J gene lost 0 bases, with 4 bases spanning the gap. This CDR3 has 13 amino acids. The CDR3 DNA, read in part, is TGTGCCAGCAGTCTCAAAAACCAAGACACCCAGTAC. It specifies CASSLKNQDTQY. The whole CDR3 reads CASSLKNQDTQYF.

Within the sample, this clone is large. Each gene name is a mouse one. The read halts 1 residue ahead of the CDR3 end, with the missing end drawn from the germline J gene. The chain couples TRBV26 to TRBJ1-2, with a weak D call TRBD1 (6 bases). Germline CDR1 reads KGHPV; CDR2 reads FQNQEV (reference sequence). The CDR3 covers 14 residues. V lost 1 base to trimming and J lost 4 bases, with 10 bases between them. The covered CDR3 bases are TGTGCCAGCAGTCTGTGGGGGGCGGGCTCCGACTACACC. It encodes CASSLWGAGSDYT. Given in full, the CDR3 is CASSLWGAGSDYTF.

As for this clone: Genes and germline come from the mouse. The read falls 1 residue short of the CDR3 end, and the missing part is taken from the germline J gene. The genes are TRBV23 and TRBJ2-3; TRBD1, the table's D call, was not compared with the DNA. Germline CDR1 reads KGHTA; CDR2 reads FQNQQP. The CDR3 runs 14 residues. CDR3 amino acids: CSSSHQNSAETLYF. The covered CDR3 bases are TGCTCCAGCAGTCACCAAAATAGTGCAGAAACGCTGTAT.

This clone was seen a few times. Gene and germline names: mouse. The missing CDR3 end, 1 residue past where the read stops, is filled in from the germline J gene. The chain has TRBV12-1 and TRBJ2-3; 11 nucleotides line up with TRBD2. The ends lost 1 base at V and 1 base at J; junction bases unmatched: 0. The V gene's germline CDR1 is SGHSN and CDR2 HYEKVE. The CDR3 consists of 15 residues. Partial CDR3 DNA: TGTGCCAGCTCTCTGGACTGGGGGGGTGCAGAAACGCTGTAT. Translation gives CASSLDWGGAETLY. The whole CDR3 is CASSLDWGGAETLYF.

Notes on this clone: Gene names and germline refer to mouse. The read gets to within 1 residue of the CDR3 end, and the germline J gene fills in the rest. The J gene is TRBJ2-7, the V gene TRBV4; TRBD2 agrees at 7 bases. CDR1 is LGHDT, CDR2 YNNKQL, per germline (reference sequence). There are 13 residues in the CDR3. J lost 4 bases, V lost 4 bases, and 4 bases had no gene match. CDR3 DNA, as far as it was read: TGTGCCAGCAGCTTTGACTGGGTTTATGAACAGTAC. Encoded protein: CASSFDWVYEQY. The entire CDR3 protein reads CASSFDWVYEQYF.

This clone turned up a few times. Gene names and germline match the mouse. The CDR3 end is not reached by the read, which stops 1 residue before it; the germline J gene fills it in. The V call is TRBV26, the J call TRBJ1-3, with TRBD1 identical over 7 bases. The V gene's germline CDR1 is KGHPV and CDR2 FQNQEV (reference sequence). V trimming: 4 bases; J trimming: 0 bases; junction bases outside the gene matches: 6. The CDR3 covers 16 residues. The DNA read from the CDR3 is TGTGCCAGCAGTCGCCTCGGGACAGCTTCTGGAAATACGCTCTAT. Translating gives CASSRLGTASGNTLY. The entire CDR3 protein is CASSRLGTASGNTLYF.

On this clone: Each gene name is a mouse one. The chain's CDR3 is CASWGGGTEVFF. The sequenced part of the CDR3 DNA is TGTGCCAGCTGGGGGGGCGGTACAGAAGTCTTC. V gene TRBV12-2 combines with J gene TRBJ1-1; a weak D match, TRBD1 (6 bases). The CDR3 end falls 1 residue outside the read, so it is completed with the germline J gene. Germline V gene lookup returns CDR1 SGHLS and CDR2 HYDKME. Trimming cost V 5 bases and J 5 bases, with 11 bases left between them. This CDR3 is built from 12 residues. Full variable domain (outside the CDR3, taken from reference TRBV12-2 and TRBJ1-1): NSGVVQSPRYIIKGKGERSILKCIPISGHLSVAWYQQTQGQELKFFIQHYDKMERDKGNLPSRFSVQQFDDYHSEMNMSALELEDSAVYFCASWGGGTEVFFGKGTRLTVV.

In this sample, this clone is large. Gene and germline names: mouse. The read falls 1 residue short of the CDR3 end, and the missing part is taken from the germline J gene. The chain couples TRBV2 to TRBJ1-2; D ambiguous. Trimming stripped 4 bases from V and 5 bases from J, with 5 bases between. The length of the CDR3 is 11 residues. CDR1 is LGHNA and CDR2 is YSYQKL in the germline V gene. Partial CDR3 DNA: TGTGCCAGCAGCCCGGGATCCGACTACACC. Its translation is CASSPGSDYT. The complete CDR3 sequence is CASSPGSDYTF.

By share, this clone counts as large. Mouse gene names apply. Incomplete CDR3 DNA: TGTGCCAGCAGCTTAGGTAGCTCCTATGAACAGTAC. This codes for CASSLGSSYEQY. The whole CDR3 protein reads CASSLGSSYEQYF. This chain links TRBV3 with TRBJ2-7; D not resolved. The read finishes 1 residue shy of the CDR3 end, and the germline J gene is used to complete it. CDR1 is SNHLY, CDR2 FYNGKV, per germline (reference sequence). This CDR3 is 13 amino acids long. Trimming took off 1 base at V and 0 bases at J, with 4 bases between the two ends. Using reference TRBV3 and TRBJ2-7 for the parts outside the CDR3, the full variable domain is GPKVLQIPSHQIIDMGQMVTLNCDPVSNHLYFYWYKQILGQQMEFLVNFYNGKVMEKSKLFKDQFSVERPDGSYFTLKIQPTALEDSAVYFCASSLGSSYEQYFGPGTRLTVL.

Turning to this clone: Genes and germline come from the mouse. The CDR3 end falls 1 residue outside the read, so it is completed with the germline J gene. The rearrangement links TRBV26 to TRBJ2-1; D perhaps matches TRBD1 (6 bases). V gave up 0 bases and J gave up 1 base, with 7 bases separating them. The germline CDR1 and CDR2 sequences are KGHPV and FQNQEV (reference sequence). The CDR3 has 15 residues. CDR3 sequence: CASSLSGHNYAEQFF. CDR3 DNA, as far as it was read: TGTGCCAGCAGTCTGTCGGGACACAACTATGCTGAGCAGTTC.

Concerning this clone itself: Each gene name is a mouse one. Read sequence stops 1 residue before the CDR3 end, and the germline J gene provides the missing end. This rearrangement joins TRBV31 to TRBJ2-2; 12 bases align to TRBD2. The V gene end was trimmed by 0 bases and the J gene end by 3 bases; junction bases not matched to a gene: 8. Germline lookup yields CDR1 GKSSPN and CDR2 SITVG. The CDR3 is 18 amino acids. Here the CDR3 reads CAWSLGDWGAEDTGQLYF. The part of the CDR3 DNA that was read is TGTGCCTGGAGTCTAGGGGACTGGGGGGCGGAGGACACCGGGCAGCTCTAC.

On this clone itself: Any gene name here is a mouse gene name. The read terminates 1 residue ahead of where the CDR3 ends, so the germline J gene completes it. The V call is TRBV23, the J call TRBJ1-1; the D call of TRBD1 is as the table states it, not checked on the DNA. Looked up from germline, CDR1 is KGHTA and CDR2 is FQNQQP. This CDR3 spans 14 amino acids. The CDR3 spells CSSSQSRGRTEVFF. The sequenced part of the CDR3 DNA is TGCTCCAGCAGTCAATCGAGGGGGCGCACAGAAGTCTTC.

This clone has a handful of counts. Gene names and germline match the mouse. The CDR3 end falls 1 residue outside the read, so it is completed with the germline J gene. The chain links TRBV16 to TRBJ1-2; 9 bases are shared with TRBD1. Trimming at V came to 5 bases and at J to 2 bases, leaving 6 bases not matched to a gene. Germline V gene sequence: CDR1 SGHSA, CDR2 FRNQAP. This CDR3 is built from 15 residues. CDR3 sequence reads: CASSLGTGSNSDYTF. Partial CDR3 DNA: TGTGCAAGCAGCCTCGGGACAGGGAGCAACTCCGACTACACC.

As for this clone: Germline and genes here are mouse. The CDR3 is cut off 1 residue early in the read; its end comes from the germline J gene. The rearrangement uses TRBV23 and TRBJ2-5. The germline V gene has CDR1 KGHTA and CDR2 FQNQQP. This CDR3 has 13 residues. Incomplete CDR3 DNA: TGCTCCAGCAGGGGATCAGAGGGAGACACCCAGTAC. Translating gives CSSRGSEGDTQY. The whole CDR3 sequence reads CSSRGSEGDTQYF.

On this clone itself: Mouse names are used for the genes. The read is 1 residue too short to cover the CDR3 end, so that end is filled in from the germline J gene. This chain joins TRBV26 and TRBJ2-7; 7 bases line up with TRBD1. Germline loops: CDR1 KGHPV, CDR2 FQNQEV (reference sequence). V lost 0 bases, J lost 4 bases, and 3 bases stayed unmatched. The CDR3 totals 14 residues. CDR3 protein: CASSLSMTGYEQYF. The sequenced part of the CDR3 DNA is TGTGCCAGCAGTCTGTCAATGACAGGGTATGAACAGTAC.

A remark on this clone: Genes here carry mouse names. The CDR3 is cut off 1 residue early in the read; its end comes from the germline J gene. This rearrangement joins TRBV29 to TRBJ2-7; D might be TRBD1 or TRBD2, each matching 7 bases. The CDR3 runs 16 residues. The V gene lost 4 bases and the J gene lost 0 bases, with 16 bases spanning the gap. Germline CDR1 and CDR2: MSHET and SYDVDS. This CDR3 is CASSSFRGACSYEQYF. The DNA read from the CDR3 is TGTGCTAGCAGTTCCTTCAGGGGGGCATGCTCCTATGAACAGTAC.

This clone occurred a few times. The gene symbols are mouse symbols. Coverage ceases 1 residue before the CDR3 finishes, and the germline J gene fills in the end. The same CDR3 can be traced to other DNA sequences in this sample. The chain carries TRBV26 and TRBJ1-2; D ambiguous. There are 13 residues in the CDR3. Germline CDR1 reads KGHPV; CDR2 reads FQNQEV (reference sequence). V was clipped by 6 bases and J by 0 bases, with 8 bases between them. The sequenced part of the CDR3 DNA is TGTGCCAGCAGCCTACAAACAAACTCCGACTACACC. It yields the protein CASSLQTNSDYT. The CDR3 in full is CASSLQTNSDYTF.

A remark on this clone: Gene names are the mouse ones. From the germline J gene comes the end of the CDR3, since the read stops 1 residue before it. The V call is TRBV26, the J call TRBJ1-2; D gene ambiguous. The germline gives CDR1 KGHPV, CDR2 FQNQEV (reference sequence). The germline V and J ends were trimmed by 4 bases and 2 bases, with 5 bases remaining between them. CDR3 length equals 12 residues. The CDR3 DNA, read in part, is TGTGCCAGCAGTCGTCAGAACTCCGACTACACC. Its protein product is CASSRQNSDYT. The whole CDR3 reads CASSRQNSDYTF.

This clone occurred a few times. Gene names refer to mouse genes. CDR3 sequence reads: CASSRVSGQLYF. Incomplete CDR3 DNA: TGTGCAAGCAGCCGGGTCTCCGGGCAGCTCTAC. The rearrangement uses TRBV16 and TRBJ2-2; D is unresolved. Read sequence stops 1 residue before the CDR3 end, and the germline J gene provides the missing end. CDR1 and CDR2 (germline): SGHSA, FRNQAP. Deletions cut 5 bases from V and 6 bases from J, with 7 bases between. The CDR3 has 12 amino acids.

This clone was seen only a few times. Germline and genes: mouse. The DNA ends 1 residue before the CDR3 does, and the rest of the CDR3 is filled in from the germline J gene. This chain links TRBV15 with TRBJ1-5; D not certain. The CDR3 is 13 residues long. V dropped 6 bases and J dropped 0 bases, with 6 bases sitting between them. The germline CDR1 and CDR2 sequences are SGHND and FRSKSL. This CDR3 reads CASSPYNNQAPLF. The sequenced CDR3 bases are TGTGCCAGCAGCCCGTATAACAACCAGGCTCCGCTT.

About this clone: The gene names here belong to mouse. Read coverage stops 1 residue before the CDR3 terminus; the germline J gene supplies the remainder. This rearrangement joins TRBV26 to TRBJ2-3; TRBD1 aligns across 9 bases. The CDR3 contains 15 residues. V trimming: 3 bases; J trimming: 0 bases; junction bases outside the gene matches: 1. In germline, CDR1 is KGHPV, CDR2 FQNQEV (reference sequence). The sequenced CDR3 bases are TGTGCCAGCAGTCTACAGGGGGCGAGTGCAGAAACGCTGTAT. Translating gives CASSLQGASAETLY. The whole CDR3 region reads CASSLQGASAETLYF.

Comment on this clone: Mouse germline and gene names are used. The sequence runs out 1 residue before the end of the CDR3; the remainder is reconstructed from the germline J gene. This chain links TRBV12-1 with TRBJ2-1; TRBD2 matches 12 bases. This CDR3 spans 16 amino acids. Germline CDR1 reads SGHSN; CDR2 reads HYEKVE. Germline trimming cut 3 bases from V and 1 base from J; bases unmatched to any gene: 3. The chain's CDR3 is CASSFGTGGNYAEQFF. The sequenced CDR3 bases are TGTGCCAGCTCTTTTGGGACTGGGGGGAACTATGCTGAGCAGTTC. Full variable domain (rest looked up from reference TRBV12-1 and TRBJ2-1): DSGVVQSPRHIIKEKGGRSVLTCIPISGHSNVVWYQQTLGKELKFLIQHYEKVERDKGFLPSRFSVQQFDDYHSEMNMSALELEDSAMYFCASSFGTGGNYAEQFFGPGTRLTVL.

A note on this clone: Gene names follow the mouse nomenclature. Read sequence stops 1 residue before the CDR3 end, and the germline J gene provides the missing end. This chain links TRBV14 with TRBJ2-7, with D tentatively TRBD1 (5 bases). This CDR3 has 12 residues. V shed 1 base and J shed 6 bases, with 8 bases lying between them. From germline, CDR1 is SGHDT and CDR2 FRDEAV. The CDR3 sequence: CASSFARAEQYF. CDR3 bases read: TGTGCCAGCAGTTTCGCCAGGGCTGAACAGTAC. The variable domain in full, completed from reference TRBV14 and TRBJ2-7, reads EAGVTQSPRYAVLQEGQAVSFWCDPISGHDTLYWYQQPRDQGPQLLVYFRDEAVIDNSQLPSDRFSAVRPKGTNSTLKIQSAKQGDTATYLCASSFARAEQYFGPGTRLTVL.

With respect to this clone: Any gene name here is a mouse gene name. Coverage ceases 1 residue before the CDR3 finishes, and the germline J gene fills in the end. The chain is built from TRBV16 and TRBJ1-4; D is perhaps TRBD1 (5 bases). This CDR3 region has 14 residues. V dropped 0 bases and J dropped 3 bases, with 5 bases sitting between them. Germline V lookup: CDR1 SGHSA, CDR2 FRNQAP. The CDR3 DNA, read in part, is TGTGCAAGCAGCTTAGAGGGGGCCAACGAAAGATTATTT. Protein: CASSLEGANERLF. The entire CDR3 is CASSLEGANERLFF.

A word on this clone: Mouse germline and gene names are used. Read sequence stops 1 residue before the CDR3 end, and the germline J gene provides the missing end. The gene calls are TRBV13-3 and TRBJ2-3; 9 positions agree with TRBD2. This CDR3 region has 15 residues. Losses at the gene ends were 5 bases for V and 0 bases for J; bases not matched to a gene: 4. CDR1 and CDR2 from the germline V gene are NNHDY and SYVADS. The sequenced part of the CDR3 DNA is TGTGCCAGCAGGGGGACTGGGCGTAGTGCAGAAACGCTGTAT. Its translation: CASRGTGRSAETLY. The whole CDR3 sequence reads CASRGTGRSAETLYF.

As concerns this clone: The gene names here belong to mouse. The CDR3 end lies 1 residue beyond the end of the read and is filled in from the germline J gene. The chain combines TRBV12-2 with TRBJ2-2; D tentatively fits TRBD1 or TRBD2 (5 bases each). This CDR3 is built from 15 residues. V gave up 0 bases and J gave up 2 bases, with 9 bases separating them. Germline CDR1 and CDR2: SGHLS and HYDKME. CDR3 DNA (partial): TGTGCCAGCTCTCTCGGGGCAGGGAACACCGGGCAGCTCTAC. Protein product: CASSLGAGNTGQLY. The CDR3 reads in full as CASSLGAGNTGQLYF.

As to this clone: Germline and genes: mouse. The CDR3 is cut off 1 residue early in the read; its end comes from the germline J gene. The J gene is TRBJ2-5, the V gene TRBV13-3; 8 bases fit TRBD2. J was trimmed by 5 bases and V by 4 bases; bases with no gene match: 3. CDR3 size: 13 residues. The germline V gene has CDR1 NNHDY and CDR2 SYVADS. CDR3 bases read: TGTGCCAGCAGTTCTTGGGGGGGAGACACCCAGTAC. This codes for CASSSWGGDTQY. The entire CDR3 sequence reads CASSSWGGDTQYF.